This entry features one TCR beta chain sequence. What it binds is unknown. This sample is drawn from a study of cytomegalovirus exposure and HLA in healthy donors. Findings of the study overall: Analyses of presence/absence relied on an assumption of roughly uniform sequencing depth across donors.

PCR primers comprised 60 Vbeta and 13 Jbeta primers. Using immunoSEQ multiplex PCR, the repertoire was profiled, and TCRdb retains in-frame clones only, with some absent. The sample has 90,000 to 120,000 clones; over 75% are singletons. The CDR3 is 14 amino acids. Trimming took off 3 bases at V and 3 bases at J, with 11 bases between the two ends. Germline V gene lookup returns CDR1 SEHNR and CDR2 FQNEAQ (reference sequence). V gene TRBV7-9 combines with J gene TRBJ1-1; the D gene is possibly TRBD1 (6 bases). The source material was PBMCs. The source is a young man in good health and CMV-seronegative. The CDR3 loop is CASSLGGLDTEAFF. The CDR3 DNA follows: TGTGCCAGCAGCTTGGGGGGGCTCGACACTGAAGCTTTCTTT.